The 24 T cell receptor beta chains presented below share a single source sample, sequenced in a study of blood T cell repertoires in COVID-19 (dated by TCRdb to 2020 to 2021). Library creation used the immunoSEQ multiplex PCR assay. This immuneACCESS table, as held by TCRdb, lists in-frame sequences with V and J called but not all clones. Of the missing ones, under half trace to an unresolved V gene in checked studies; the others have no known cause. This sample is represented by around 100,000 clones; over 70% of them were singletons. Jointly, the top ten make up 10% to 15% of the sample. Sequencing was done on a sample of peripheral blood. The receptors were sampled from a human donor in a cohort sampled during active or convalescent COVID-19.

A few counts support this clone. The chain carries TRBV4-2 and TRBJ2-1, with TRBD1 as a possible D gene (5 bases). This CDR3 region has 17 residues. The V gene's germline CDR1 is LGHNA and CDR2 YNFKEQ. V lost 2 bases and J lost 0, with 14 bases in between. The DNA for the CDR3 is TGTGCCAGCAGCCAACAATTACAGGAAAGCTCCTACAATGAGCAGTTCTTC. Amino acid sequence: CASSQQLQESSYNEQFF.

The chain has TRBV5-1 and TRBJ1-5, with D perhaps matching TRBD1 (5 bases). From germline, CDR1 is SGHRS and CDR2 YFSETQ. CDR3 length equals 14 residues. Between the trimmed V and J ends, which lost 4 bases and 7 bases, there was a span of 15 bases. The CDR3 DNA reads TGCGCCAGCAGCCCCTCCCCAGGGCCACAGCCCCAGCATTTT. Its translation is CASSPSPGPQPQHF.

This clone was seen only once. The chain recombines TRBV11-3 with TRBJ2-1; possible D gene TRBD1, 5 bases. V was trimmed by 1 base and J by 8 bases, leaving 15 bases between them. From germline, CDR1 is SGHNT and CDR2 YENEEA. CDR3 length: 15 residues. The CDR3 DNA reads TGTGCCAGCAGCTTAGGGTCCCAGGGTTTCGATGAGCAGTTCTTC. The encoded protein is CASSLGSQGFDEQFF.

The V call is TRBV4-1, the J call TRBJ2-4; maybe TRBD2 (6 bases). The germline gives CDR1 MGHRA, CDR2 YSYEKL. The CDR3 has 19 amino acids. Trimming stripped 4 bases from V and 7 bases from J, with 29 bases between. CDR3 sequence (DNA): TGCGCCAGCAGCCCCCGTCTGCTAGCGCCGAACGACGTGGGGAACATTCAGTACTTC. Encoded protein: CASSPRLLAPNDVGNIQYF.

The chain recombines TRBV4-3 with TRBJ1-4; no clear D. The CDR3 consists of 15 residues. Trimming removed 1 base at V and 4 bases at J, with 10 bases between. Germline V CDR1 and CDR2: LGHNA, YSLEER. DNA of the CDR3: TGCGCCAGCAGCCAAGGGTCCTCGGTTAATGAAAAACTGTTTTTT. Amino acids: CASSQGSSVNEKLFF.

The chain couples TRBV11-3 to TRBJ2-3, with D perhaps matching TRBD1 (6 bases). V was clipped by 3 bases and J by 3 bases, with 19 bases between them. Germline CDR1 SGHNT, CDR2 YENEEA. The CDR3 has 17 amino acids. CDR3 coding DNA: TGTGCCAGCAGCTTCTCTTTACAGGGTGGGGAAACAGATACGCAGTATTTT. Translated, it gives CASSFSLQGGETDTQYF.

This chain connects TRBV11-2 to TRBJ2-2, with D unclear. The CDR3 is made up of 12 amino acids. V gave up 5 bases and J gave up 6 bases, with 7 bases separating them. Germline CDR1 and CDR2: SGHAT and FQNNGV. The CDR3 bases are TGTGCCAGCAGCCCTCCCGCCGGGGAGCTGTTTTTT. Amino acid sequence: CASSPPAGELFF.

The chain links TRBV7-6 to TRBJ2-2, with D hard to call. From germline, CDR1 is SGHVS and CDR2 FNYEAQ. Trimming removed 5 bases at V and 5 bases at J, with 9 bases between. The CDR3 has 13 amino acids. DNA for the CDR3: TGTGCCAGCAGCAAGACACTTACCGGGGAGCTGTTTTTT. Translation gives CASSKTLTGELFF.

This chain joins TRBV5-8 and TRBJ2-7, with D possibly matching TRBD2 (6 bases). Trimming pared 3 bases from V and 3 bases from J, leaving 13 bases between. The CDR3 extends over 14 amino acids. Germline V gene sequence: CDR1 SGHTS, CDR2 YDEGEE. CDR3 DNA sequence: TGTGCCAGCAGCTACTCTATGGGGGGCTACGAGCAGTACTTC. Translating it yields CASSYSMGGYEQYF. Together with reference TRBV5-8 and TRBJ2-7, the CDR3 gives the full variable domain: EAGVTQSPTHLIKTRGQQATLRCSPISGHTSVYWYQQALGLGLQFLLWYDEGEERNRGNFPPRFSGRQFPNYSSELNVNALELEDSALYLCASSYSMGGYEQYFGPGTRLTVT.

V and J are TRBV6-5 and TRBJ1-2, with 8 bases matching TRBD1. V gave up 0 bases and J gave up 5 bases; unmatched junction bases: 2. Germline V gene data show CDR1 as MNHEY and CDR2 as SVGAGI. This CDR3 region has 14 residues. The CDR3 bases are TGTGCCAGCAGTTACTCGGGACAGGATTATGGCTACACCTTC. This codes for CASSYSGQDYGYTF.

V gene TRBV12-3 or TRBV12-4 combines with J gene TRBJ1-1; TRBD1 is a possible D gene (6 bases). The ends were cut back, 6 bases at V and 3 bases at J, with 8 bases in the middle. This CDR3 spans 12 amino acids. In nucleotides, the CDR3 is TGTGCCAGCAGCTGGACAGACACTGAAGCTTTCTTT. This gives the protein CASSWTDTEAFF.

This clone was detected only a few times. The rearrangement links TRBV11-3 to TRBJ1-4; TRBD1 might be the D (6 bases). The V and J ends lost 1 base and 8 bases respectively, with 11 bases between them. The germline V gene encodes CDR1 SGHNT and CDR2 YENEEA. This CDR3 spans 14 amino acids. The CDR3 DNA reads TGTGCCAGCAGCTTAGCCAGGGGACGGGAAAAACTGTTTTTT. It yields the protein CASSLARGREKLFF.

The chain employs TRBV4-3 and TRBJ1-4; 7 nucleotides align to TRBD1. V lost 0 bases and J lost 6; bases outside the gene matches: 16. Germline V gives CDR1 LGHNA, CDR2 YSLEER. The CDR3 is made up of 19 amino acids. The CDR3 reads CASSQDSLGRGRAYEKLFF. CDR3 bases: TGCGCCAGCAGCCAAGACTCACTGGGTAGGGGGCGGGCGTATGAAAAACTGTTTTTT.

This clone has more than one count but fewer than ten. The chain has TRBV3-1 (or the pseudogene TRBV3-2) and TRBJ1-2, with 8 bases identical to TRBD1. Trimming removed 4 bases from V and 11 bases from J; junction bases left unmatched: 12. CDR1 is LGHDT and CDR2 is YNNKEL in the germline V gene (reference sequence). This CDR3 region has 14 residues. CDR3: CASSPQGQDGRYTF. The CDR3 DNA sequence: TGTGCCAGCAGCCCTCAGGGACAGGACGGCCGGTACACCTTC.

CDR3 nucleotides: TGTGCCAGCGAATTTGGCCCGAATCAGCCCCAGCATTTT. This sequence encodes CASEFGPNQPQHF. This chain uses TRBV2 with TRBJ1-5; D ambiguous. In germline, CDR1 is SNHLY, CDR2 FYNNEI. Trimming cost V 8 bases and J 4 bases, with 12 bases left between them. The CDR3 covers 13 residues.

The chain recombines TRBV6-5 with TRBJ1-2; weak D call: TRBD1 (5 bases). V was trimmed by 6 bases and J by 2 bases, leaving 16 bases between them. The germline V gene encodes CDR1 MNHEY and CDR2 SVGAGI. This CDR3 spans 15 amino acids. In DNA, the CDR3 is TGTGCCAGCAGAGACGGGGGTTACGCCAACTATGGCTACACCTTC. Translation: CASRDGGYANYGYTF.

This rearrangement joins TRBV19 to TRBJ1-4; D not certain. This CDR3 comprises 14 residues. CDR1 and CDR2 from the germline V gene are LNHDA and SQIVND (reference sequence). V was cut by 6 bases and J by 0 bases, with 8 bases left in between. This CDR3 reads CASSPEATNEKLFF. CDR3 bases: TGTGCCAGTAGCCCAGAAGCAACTAATGAAAAACTGTTTTTT.

V is TRBV6-1 and J is TRBJ2-5; D may be TRBD2 (5 bases). V gave up 2 bases and J gave up 1 base, with 11 bases separating them. The CDR3 spans 15 residues. Germline V CDR1 and CDR2: MNHNS, SASEGT. The chain's CDR3 is CASSELRRAQETQYF. As DNA, the CDR3 is TGTGCCAGCAGTGAACTCCGGCGGGCCCAAGAGACCCAGTACTTC.

The V gene is TRBV6-1, the J gene TRBJ1-2; D not resolved. From germline, CDR1 is MNHNS and CDR2 SASEGT. Trimming stripped 1 base from V and 4 bases from J, with 16 bases between. The CDR3 loop spans 16 amino acids. The CDR3 sequence: CASSEGSAGSGYGYTF. The CDR3 DNA sequence: TGTGCCAGCAGTGAAGGGTCGGCAGGATCTGGCTATGGCTACACCTTC.

This clone was observed a handful of times. The chain recombines TRBV24-1 with TRBJ1-2; tentative D call: TRBD1 (6 bases). CDR3 length: 13 residues. From germline, CDR1 is KGHDR and CDR2 SFDVKD. V was clipped by 3 bases and J by 8 bases, with 12 bases between them. In DNA, the CDR3 is TGTGCCACCAGTGATAACAGGGAGTGGGGCTACACCTTC. Translation: CATSDNREWGYTF.

The rearrangement links TRBV24-1 to TRBJ1-5; D may be TRBD1 (5 bases). CDR3 length: 15 residues. V lost 4 bases and J 3 bases, leaving 12 bases between the germline ends. Germline loops: CDR1 KGHDR, CDR2 SFDVKD. The chain's CDR3 is CATSDGRVVNQPQHF. CDR3 sequence (DNA): TGTGCCACCAGTGACGGCAGGGTTGTCAATCAGCCCCAGCATTTT.

The table lists this clone with a few counts. The V and J genes are TRBV29-1 and TRBJ1-1, with D uncertain. CDR3 length: 13 amino acids. V was clipped by 3 bases and J by 1 base, with 9 bases between them. Germline-derived CDR1 and CDR2 are SQVTM and ANQGSEA. The chain's CDR3 is CSVEAPGNTEAFF. In DNA form, the CDR3 reads TGCAGCGTTGAGGCCCCGGGGAACACTGAAGCTTTCTTT. Drawing the rest from reference TRBV29-1 and TRBJ1-1, the complete variable domain is SAVISQKPSRDICQRGTSLTIQCQVDSQVTMMFWYRQQPGQSLTLIATANQGSEATYESGFVIDKFPISRPNLTFSTLTVSNMSPEDSSIYLCSVEAPGNTEAFFGQGTRLTVV.

The rearrangement uses TRBV3-1 (or the pseudogene TRBV3-2) and TRBJ2-3; 11 nucleotides align to TRBD2. This CDR3 is 16 amino acids long. Per the germline V gene, CDR1 is LGHDT and CDR2 is YNNKEL (reference sequence). V shed 8 bases, J shed 5 bases, and the junction held 12 bases outside the gene matches. The CDR3 bases are TGTGCCAGCTCGCTAGCGGGGGGTCGTGTAATAGATACGCAGTATTTT. Amino acid sequence: CASSLAGGRVIDTQYF.

This rearrangement joins TRBV6-5 to TRBJ2-2; TRBD1 matches at 10 bases. Germline V CDR1 and CDR2: MNHEY, SVGAGI. V shed 6 bases, J shed 4 bases, and the junction held 2 bases outside the gene matches. This CDR3 is built from 14 residues. CDR3 DNA sequence: TGTGCCAGCAGCAGGGACAGGGGCACCGGGGAGCTGTTTTTT. Translating it yields CASSRDRGTGELFF.